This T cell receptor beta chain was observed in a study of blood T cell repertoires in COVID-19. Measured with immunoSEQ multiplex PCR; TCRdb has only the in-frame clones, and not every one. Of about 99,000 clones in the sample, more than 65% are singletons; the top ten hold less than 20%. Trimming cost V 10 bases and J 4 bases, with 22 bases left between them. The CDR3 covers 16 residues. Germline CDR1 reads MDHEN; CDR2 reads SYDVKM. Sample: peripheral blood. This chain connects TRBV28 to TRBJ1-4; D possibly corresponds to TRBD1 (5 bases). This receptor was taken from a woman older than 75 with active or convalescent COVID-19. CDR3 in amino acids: CATQKTGGWRNEKLFF. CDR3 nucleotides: TGTGCCACCCAAAAAACCGGGGGGTGGCGTAATGAAAAACTGTTTTTT.